This T cell receptor beta chain appears in the sequencing data of a study of blood T cell repertoires in COVID-19. Germline CDR1 and CDR2: WSHSY and SAAADI. The CDR3 loop spans 14 amino acids. Trimming at V came to 6 bases and at J to 6 bases, leaving 11 bases not matched to a gene. Profiled with immunoSEQ multiplex PCR; TCRdb holds only in-frame clones, not every one. The sample comprises 150,000 to 200,000 clones, roughly 88% of which are singletons, and around 5.1% rests with the top ten. Clinical history reported by participants formed the basis on which cohorts were assigned. Specimen: PBMCs or T cells enriched from blood (not recorded which). The sequence was collected from a man aged 65-85 years who had been exposed to COVID-19. The V call is TRBV10-2, the J call TRBJ2-7; 7 bases fit TRBD1. The CDR3 loop reads CASRQDRVPGEQYF. CDR3 in DNA: TGCGCCAGCAGGCAAGACAGGGTCCCAGGCGAGCAGTACTTC.